The next 25 T cell receptor beta chains were all read from a single sample in a study of blood T cell repertoires in COVID-19. The protocol was immunoSEQ multiplex PCR, while the TCRdb copy is restricted to in-frame clones and leaves out a portion. The sample has 150,000 to 200,000 clones; roughly nine tenths are singletons. The sequenced sample consisted of peripheral blood. These receptors were obtained from a man between 65 and 85 years old with active or convalescent COVID-19.

The chain combines TRBV3-1 (or the pseudogene TRBV3-2) with TRBJ1-6; 8 bases align to TRBD1. This CDR3 comprises 14 residues. V shed 3 bases and J 7 bases; nucleotides not matched to a gene: 2. Germline CDR1 is LGHDT and CDR2 is YNNKEL (reference sequence). In nucleotides, the CDR3 is TGTGCCAGCAGCCAGGGGACAGGAAATTCACCCCTCCACTTT. This translates into CASSQGTGNSPLHF.

A few counts support this clone. This chain links TRBV2 with TRBJ2-5; 9 nucleotides agree with TRBD1. CDR3 length: 16 residues. V lost 9 bases to trimming and J lost 2 bases; unmatched junction nucleotides: 13. Germline V gives CDR1 SNHLY, CDR2 FYNNEI. The CDR3 region is CASLRVGTGLQETQYF. CDR3 in DNA: TGTGCCAGTTTGCGAGTGGGGACAGGGTTGCAAGAGACCCAGTACTTC.

The rearrangement joins TRBV10-2 to TRBJ1-2, with TRBD1 matching over 11 bases. V shed 9 bases, J shed 5 bases, and the junction held 2 bases outside the gene matches. Germline-derived CDR1 and CDR2 are WSHSY and SAAADI. This CDR3 contains 12 residues. CDR3 amino acids: CASGQGAYGYTF. The CDR3 DNA reads as TGCGCCAGTGGACAGGGGGCATATGGCTACACCTTC.

This chain joins TRBV9 and TRBJ2-7; D is possibly TRBD1 (6 bases). Trimming pared 3 bases from V and 2 bases from J, leaving 15 bases between. The germline CDR1 and CDR2 sequences are SGDLS and YYNGEE. This CDR3 is 15 amino acids long. The CDR3 DNA sequence: TGTGCCAGCAGCGCAGCGTATGGGGGCCCCTACGAGCAGTACTTC. This encodes CASSAAYGGPYEQYF.

In its sample, this clone was seen once. The CDR3 DNA sequence: TGTGCCAGCTCACCAATCGCGGTGGCAGCCGATGAAAAACTGTTTTTT. This sequence encodes CASSPIAVAADEKLFF. The J gene is TRBJ1-4, the V gene TRBV18; D not certain. The CDR3 covers 16 residues. Germline lookup yields CDR1 KGHSH and CDR2 LQKENI. V was cut by 2 bases and J by 6 bases, with 16 bases left in between.

This chain joins TRBV3-1 (or the pseudogene TRBV3-2) and TRBJ2-2, with D possibly matching TRBD1 (6 bases). CDR1 and CDR2 from the germline V gene are LGHDT and YNNKEL (reference sequence). The CDR3 is 16 amino acids. Trimming stripped 5 bases from V and 4 bases from J, with 17 bases between. CDR3 sequence reads: CASSALGGHRTGELFF. CDR3 nucleotides: TGTGCCAGCAGCGCCCTTGGGGGACATCGCACCGGGGAGCTGTTTTTT.

The chain employs TRBV11-2 and TRBJ2-7; D may be TRBD2 (6 bases). Germline CDR1 is SGHAT and CDR2 is FQNNGV. Trimming pared 5 bases from V and 6 bases from J, leaving 17 bases between. There are 14 residues in the CDR3. The CDR3 spells CASSTTGLTGEQYF. In DNA form, the CDR3 reads TGTGCCAGCAGCACAACCGGACTAACAGGCGAGCAGTACTTC.

The V gene is TRBV2, the J gene TRBJ1-5; TRBD1 might be the D (5 bases). CDR1 is SNHLY, CDR2 FYNNEI, per germline. The CDR3 contains 14 residues. Deletions cut 4 bases from V and 6 bases from J, with 13 bases between. DNA for the CDR3: TGTGCCAGCAGTGCGACAACAGGTGGTCAGCCCCAGCATTTT. It codes for CASSATTGGQPQHF. Using reference TRBV2 and TRBJ1-5 for the parts outside the CDR3, the full variable domain is EPEVTQTPSHQVTQMGQEVILRCVPISNHLYFYWYRQILGQKVEFLVSFYNNEISEKSEIFDDQFSVERPDGSNFTLKIRSTKLEDSAMYFCASSATTGGQPQHFGDGTRLSIL.

The rearrangement uses TRBV6-2 or TRBV6-3 and TRBJ2-5; 9 bases line up with TRBD2. Trimming took 3 bases from V and 5 from J; bases not matched to a gene: 7. The CDR3 is 15 amino acids. In germline, CDR1 is MNHEY, CDR2 SVGEGT. CDR3 sequence (DNA): TGTGCCAGCAGTTATATAGCGGGAGTGGAGGAGACCCAGTACTTC. This gives the protein CASSYIAGVEETQYF.

The chain links TRBV6-5 to TRBJ2-1; TRBD2 is a possible D gene (6 bases). Germline V CDR1 and CDR2: MNHEY, SVGAGI. Trimming removed 6 bases from V and 3 bases from J, with 12 bases in between. This CDR3 comprises 14 residues. The CDR3 DNA sequence: TGTGCCAGCAGAGGTCCGGGACTCTACAATGAGCAGTTCTTC. Amino acid sequence: CASRGPGLYNEQFF.

The rearrangement uses TRBV7-9 and TRBJ2-7, with a tentative D call TRBD1 (6 bases). This CDR3 is built from 15 residues. Trimming took off 6 bases at V and 4 bases at J, with 19 bases between the two ends. Germline V gives CDR1 SEHNR, CDR2 FQNEAQ (reference sequence). The CDR3 sequence: CASRETGTPNYEQYF. As DNA, the CDR3 is TGTGCCAGCAGGGAGACCGGGACACCAAATTACGAGCAGTACTTC.

This clone was seen once. This chain uses TRBV19 with TRBJ2-7; weak D call: TRBD1 (6 bases). The V gene's germline CDR1 is LNHDA and CDR2 SQIVND (reference sequence). Trimming stripped 4 bases from V and 6 bases from J, with 19 bases between. The CDR3 loop spans 15 amino acids. CDR3 bases: TGTGCCAGTAGTAGGGCATTCAACAGGGCTTCCGAGCAGTACTTC. Protein sequence: CASSRAFNRASEQYF.

V usage is TRBV6-5 and J usage is TRBJ2-3; D not certain. Between the trimmed V and J ends, which lost 5 bases and 5 bases, there was a span of 8 bases. Germline-derived CDR1 and CDR2 are MNHEY and SVGAGI. The CDR3 sequence is 12 residues long. In nucleotides, the CDR3 is TGTGCCAGCAGTAACAACAGAGATACGCAGTATTTT. Encoded protein: CASSNNRDTQYF.

The J gene is TRBJ1-6, the V gene TRBV28; D is unresolved. The germline V gene has CDR1 MDHEN and CDR2 SYDVKM. The CDR3 contains 16 residues. Trimming shortened V by 7 bases and J by 2 bases, and 15 bases separated the two germline ends. The CDR3: CASTPRGFAYNSPLHF. CDR3 sequence (DNA): TGTGCCAGCACCCCCCGCGGTTTCGCCTATAATTCACCCCTCCACTTT.

This chain connects TRBV3-1 (or the pseudogene TRBV3-2) to TRBJ2-7; D perhaps matches TRBD1 (6 bases). The V end lost 8 bases, the J end lost 6 bases, and 14 bases lay between the germline ends. From germline, CDR1 is LGHDT and CDR2 YNNKEL (reference sequence). The CDR3 consists of 12 residues. The DNA for the CDR3 is TGTGCCAGCCTGGACAGCCTGGGCGAGCAGTACTTC. Amino acids: CASLDSLGEQYF.

The gene calls are TRBV28 and TRBJ2-1, with 8 bases that match TRBD1. V dropped 4 bases and J dropped 3; count of bases not matched to a gene: 5. The CDR3 loop spans 15 amino acids. Germline-derived CDR1 and CDR2 are MDHEN and SYDVKM. CDR3 nucleotides: TGTGCCAGCAGTTCCAGGACAGGGTACTACAATGAGCAGTTCTTC. This sequence encodes CASSSRTGYYNEQFF.

The chain recombines TRBV2 with TRBJ1-5; D is unclear. The germline gives CDR1 SNHLY, CDR2 FYNNEI. V shed 4 bases and J shed 0 bases, with 10 bases lying between them. The CDR3 extends over 15 amino acids. CDR3 protein: CASSGSGISNQPQHF. In DNA, the CDR3 is TGTGCCAGCAGTGGAAGCGGAATTAGCAATCAGCCCCAGCATTTT.

The chain uses TRBV9 and TRBJ1-4; the D is unclear. Germline values: CDR1 SGDLS, CDR2 YYNGEE. The CDR3 extends over 14 amino acids. V gave up 1 base and J gave up 0 bases, with 4 bases separating them. CDR3 protein: CASSVQATNEKLFF. The CDR3 DNA is TGTGCCAGCAGCGTACAGGCAACTAATGAAAAACTGTTTTTT.

The chain carries TRBV28 and TRBJ2-7, with 12 bases fitting TRBD1. Germline values: CDR1 MDHEN, CDR2 SYDVKM. The CDR3 runs 13 residues. J gave up 6 bases and V 8 bases, and 5 bases lay outside the gene matches. The CDR3 nucleotides are TGTGCCAGCTATGGGGACAGGGGGCTCGAGCAGTACTTC. Its protein is CASYGDRGLEQYF.

This chain links TRBV5-5 with TRBJ2-1, with 7 bases identical to TRBD1. CDR3 length: 16 residues. Per the germline V gene, CDR1 is SGHKS and CDR2 is YYEKEE (reference sequence). J lost 2 bases, V lost 0 bases, and 5 bases had no gene match. The CDR3 coding sequence is TGTGCCAGCAGCTTGGCGGGGACAGCGGCCTACAATGAGCAGTTCTTC. Translated: CASSLAGTAAYNEQFF.

J is TRBJ1-5 and V is TRBV29-1; 9 nucleotides align to TRBD1. The germline V gene encodes CDR1 SQVTM and CDR2 ANQGSEA. CDR3 size: 15 residues. V lost 7 bases to trimming and J lost 7 bases; unmatched junction nucleotides: 14. The CDR3 here is CSASDRGGLGQPQHF. In DNA, the CDR3 is TGCAGCGCCTCGGACAGGGGAGGGTTGGGGCAGCCCCAGCATTTT.

In its sample, this clone was seen once. The chain links TRBV2 to TRBJ1-2, with 7 positions matching TRBD1. Germline CDR1 reads SNHLY; CDR2 reads FYNNEI. J gave up 4 bases and V 4 bases, and 6 bases lay outside the gene matches. The CDR3 is 14 residues long. CDR3 amino acids: CASSAETGLYGYTF. In DNA form, the CDR3 reads TGTGCCAGCAGTGCCGAGACAGGGCTCTATGGCTACACCTTC.

This sequence joins TRBV3-1 (or the pseudogene TRBV3-2) and TRBJ2-7; D may be TRBD2 (6 bases). This CDR3 comprises 15 residues. Trimming pared 1 base from V and 2 bases from J, leaving 12 bases between. CDR1 is LGHDT and CDR2 is YNNKEL in the germline V gene (reference sequence). CDR3 residues: CASSQGFGSPYEQYF. Written as DNA, the CDR3 is TGTGCCAGCAGCCAAGGGTTCGGGAGTCCCTACGAGCAGTACTTC.

This sequence joins TRBV13 and TRBJ2-7; a possible D gene is TRBD2 (5 bases). This CDR3 has 15 amino acids. V dropped 2 bases and J dropped 2 bases, with 13 bases sitting between them. Germline values: CDR1 PRHDT, CDR2 FYEKMQ (reference sequence). The CDR3 reads CASSLRSSWAYEQYF. The CDR3 region has the DNA TGTGCCAGCAGCTTACGGTCTAGCTGGGCCTACGAGCAGTACTTC.

The V gene is TRBV12-3 or TRBV12-4, the J gene TRBJ1-2, with D possibly matching TRBD1 (6 bases). This CDR3 is built from 13 residues. The V end lost 6 bases, the J end lost 2 bases, and 10 bases lay between the germline ends. CDR3 in amino acids: CASRQDSNYGYTF. CDR3 DNA: TGTGCCAGCAGACAGGACAGCAACTATGGCTACACCTTC.